This note documents a single T cell receptor (beta chain) sequence. Authors' processing steps: Estimated nucleated cell counts came from reference gene primer amplification. TCRdb's copy holds only in-frame clones and misses some; the assay was immunoSEQ multiplex PCR. V and J calls and clone size come straight from that table; D and trimming were deduced from the DNA. The table shows under 500,000 clones, with 85% to 90% occurring only once. The data originate from a study of blood T cell repertoires in COVID-19. On the study more broadly: Samples representing acute and convalescent COVID-19 were sourced from the United States, Italy and Spain. The cDNA or gDNA used as material had been derived from T cells, B-cell-depleted T cells, or PBMCs.

The CDR3 covers 15 residues. After removal of 5 bases from V and 4 bases from J, the junction contained 9 bases not matched to a gene. Germline values: CDR1 WNHNN, CDR2 SYGVQD (reference sequence). The chain is built from TRBV10-1 and TRBJ1-2; 8 nucleotides match TRBD1. Sequenced: peripheral blood. This TCR came from a woman aged 25 to 39 with acute or convalescent COVID-19. The CDR3 spells CASSMDRAGIYGYTF. CDR3 nucleotide sequence: TGCGCCAGCAGTATGGACAGGGCAGGCATCTATGGCTACACCTTC.